The present T cell receptor (beta chain) was sequenced within a study of regulatory T cells in long-lasting Graves disease. Regarding the study as a whole: Small sample size may have lowered accuracy. Persistent patients shared thousands of public clonotypes among themselves. Newly diagnosed patients shared fewer, at more than 850.

The time point denotes: persistent/refractory GD, antithyroid drugs over 5 years with positive TRAb. PBMC RNA was the source of the TCR library. Remarks on this clonotype: The target antigen is unknown.

Libraries of TCR beta came from iRepertoire HTBI primers plus Arm-PCR of CDR3 regions. TCRdb re-called the multiplex PCR reads with MiXCR, one entry per CDR3 protein. The sample has 430,000 or so distinct CDR3 sequences, approximately 22% seen once. This sequence was found in a female donor with Graves disease. Sequenced here: peripheral blood mononuclear cells (PBMCs), sampled when the disease was refractory, from a patient treated with antithyroid drugs.

CDR3 region: CASSKGTEAFF. The CDR3 coding sequence is TGTGCCAGTAGTAAGGGAACTGAAGCTTTCTTT. The chain uses TRBV19 and TRBJ1-1; D is unresolved. Germline loops: CDR1 LNHDA, CDR2 SQIVND (reference sequence). The CDR3 is 11 residues long. V was clipped by 4 bases and J by 5 bases, with 5 bases between them.